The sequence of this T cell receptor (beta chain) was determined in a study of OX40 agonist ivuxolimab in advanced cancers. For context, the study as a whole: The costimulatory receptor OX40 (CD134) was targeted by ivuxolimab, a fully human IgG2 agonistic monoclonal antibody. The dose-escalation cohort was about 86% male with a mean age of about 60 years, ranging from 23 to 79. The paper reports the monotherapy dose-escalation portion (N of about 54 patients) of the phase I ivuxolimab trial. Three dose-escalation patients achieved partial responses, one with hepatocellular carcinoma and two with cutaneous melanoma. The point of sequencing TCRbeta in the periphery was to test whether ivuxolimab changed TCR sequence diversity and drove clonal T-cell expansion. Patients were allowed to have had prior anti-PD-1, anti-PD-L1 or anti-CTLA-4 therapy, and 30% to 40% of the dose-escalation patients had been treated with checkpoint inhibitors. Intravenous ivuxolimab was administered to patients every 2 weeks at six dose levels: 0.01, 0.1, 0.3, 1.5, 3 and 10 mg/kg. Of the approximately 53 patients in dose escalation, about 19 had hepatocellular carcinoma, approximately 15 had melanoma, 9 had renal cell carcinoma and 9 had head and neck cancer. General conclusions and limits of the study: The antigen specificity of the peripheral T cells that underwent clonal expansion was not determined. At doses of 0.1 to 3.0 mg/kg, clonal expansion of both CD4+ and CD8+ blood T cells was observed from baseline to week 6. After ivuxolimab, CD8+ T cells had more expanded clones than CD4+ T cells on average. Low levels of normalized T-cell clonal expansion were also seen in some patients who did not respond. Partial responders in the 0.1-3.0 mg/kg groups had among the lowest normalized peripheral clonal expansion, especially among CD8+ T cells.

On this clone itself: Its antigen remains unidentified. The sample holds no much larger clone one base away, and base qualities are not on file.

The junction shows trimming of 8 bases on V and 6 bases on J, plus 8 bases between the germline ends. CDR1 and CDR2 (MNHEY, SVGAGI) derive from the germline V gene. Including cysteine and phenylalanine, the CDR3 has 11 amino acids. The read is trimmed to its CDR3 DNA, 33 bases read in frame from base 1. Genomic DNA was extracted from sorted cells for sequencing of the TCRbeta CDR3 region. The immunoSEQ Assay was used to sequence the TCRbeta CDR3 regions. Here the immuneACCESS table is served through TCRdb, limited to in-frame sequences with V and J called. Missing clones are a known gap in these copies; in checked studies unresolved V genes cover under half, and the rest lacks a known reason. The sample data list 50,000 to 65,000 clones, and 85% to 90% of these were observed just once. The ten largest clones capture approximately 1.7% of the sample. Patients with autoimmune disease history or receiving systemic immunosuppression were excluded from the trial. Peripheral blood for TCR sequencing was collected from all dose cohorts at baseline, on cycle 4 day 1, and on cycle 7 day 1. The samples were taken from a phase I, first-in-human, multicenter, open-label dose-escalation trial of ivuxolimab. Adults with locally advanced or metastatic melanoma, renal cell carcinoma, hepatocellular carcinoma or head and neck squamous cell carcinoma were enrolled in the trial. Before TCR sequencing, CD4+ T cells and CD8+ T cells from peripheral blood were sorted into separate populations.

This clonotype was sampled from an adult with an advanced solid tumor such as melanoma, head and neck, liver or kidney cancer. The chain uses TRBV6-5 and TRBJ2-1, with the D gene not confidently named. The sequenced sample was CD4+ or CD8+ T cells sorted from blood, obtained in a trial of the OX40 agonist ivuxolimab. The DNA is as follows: TGTGCCAGCGAACAAGCCAATGAGCAGTTCTTC. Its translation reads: CASEQANEQFF.